Given below is one T cell receptor beta chain in context. Gene names are mouse gene names. Read coverage stops 4 residues before the CDR3 terminus; the germline J gene supplies the remainder. Germline V gene lookup returns CDR1 FNHDT and CDR2 SITEND (reference sequence). The CDR3 has 13 amino acids. RNA extraction and reverse transcription yielded cDNA as sequencing template. Profiling relied on immunoSEQ multiplex PCR, and the TCRdb table lists in-frame clones only, not all of them. The data show more than 250,000 clones, none appearing only once, with 0.9% to 1.5% held by the ten largest. The data were taken from a study of CD8+ T cells in alopecia areata. The authors sorted pooled cutaneous lymph node cells using CD4, CD8alpha, NKG2D, NKG2ACE and other markers.

The receptor's source is a C3H/HeJ mouse with alopecia areata. The strain is characterized by the MHC haplotype H2-k. The genes are TRBV19 and TRBJ2-5; 10 nucleotides line up with TRBD2. The specimen sequenced was CD4+ T cells sorted from a lymph node. CDR3 DNA, as far as it was read: TGTGCCAGCACGACTGGGGGGAAAGAC. Translation: CASTTGGKD. From start to end, the CDR3 is CASTTGGKDTQYF.